These 12 T cell receptor beta chains originate from one sample sequenced in a study of molecular identifiers for immune sequencing clone quantification. TCRdb passed the PCR reads through MiXCR, listing each CDR3 protein once. The sample contains 65,000 or so distinct CDR3 sequences, under 20% of which appear only once. The sequenced sample was naive CD8+ T cells from blood, with Jurkat cell RNA spiked in. Subset defined: FACS-sorted CD8+CD4-CCR7+CD45RA+ naive T cells. Receptor source: a human donor in good health. Some libraries in this study had Jurkat cell RNA spiked in.

This clonotype was counted at least ten times. The V and J genes are TRBV14 and TRBJ2-1, with 8 bases identical to TRBD1. Trimming cost V 3 bases and J 9 bases; bases outside gene matches: 7. Germline-derived CDR1 and CDR2 are SGHDN and FVKESK. The CDR3 runs to 14 residues. CDR3 DNA sequence: TGTGCCAGCAGCCAGCCTCGACAGGGGCTTGAGCAGTTCTTC. Amino acids: CASSQPRQGLEQFF.

The chain links TRBV30 to TRBJ2-1; 10 bases are shared with TRBD2. Germline V lookup: CDR1 GTSNPN, CDR2 SVGIG (reference sequence). V was clipped by 4 bases and J by 7 bases; unmatched bases: 13. The CDR3 loop spans 16 amino acids. As DNA, the CDR3 is TGTGCCTGGACCCCACCTGAAGCGGGAGGGCCAAATGAGCAGTTCTTC. As protein: CAWTPPEAGGPNEQFF.

This clonotype was seen at least ten times. The gene calls are TRBV19 and TRBJ2-7, with D possibly TRBD1 on 5 matching bases. This CDR3 is built from 12 residues. Germline values: CDR1 LNHDA, CDR2 SQIVND (reference sequence). V was trimmed by 8 bases and J by 2 bases, leaving 10 bases between them. The CDR3 protein is CASSDRAYEQYF. The CDR3 region has the DNA TGTGCCAGTTCCGACAGAGCCTACGAGCAGTACTTC.

This clonotype was observed at least ten times. The DNA for the CDR3 is TGCGCCAGCAGCGTCCCCAAGGAGGGACGCTACAATGAGCAGTTCTTC. It yields the protein CASSVPKEGRYNEQFF. The gene calls are TRBV5-1 and TRBJ2-1, with D possibly being TRBD2 (6 bases). The CDR3 has 16 amino acids. With 4 bases removed from V and 3 bases from J, the gap between germline ends came to 17 bases. CDR1 SGHRS and CDR2 YFSETQ come from the germline V gene.

This clonotype has a single count. Relative to the germline gene, one junction end is altered; a read error may explain this. The chain links TRBV5-3 to TRBJ2-1; 9 bases fit TRBD2. TRBV5-3 is identified as an open reading frame with a role that is uncertain. CDR3 length equals 15 residues. The CDR3 nucleotides are TGTGCCAGCAGCTTCGGACTAGCGATGAACAATGAGCAGTTCTTC. Protein sequence: CASSFGLAMNNEQFF.

This clonotype was seen more than once but under ten times. This chain connects TRBV11-2 to TRBJ2-7; D ambiguous. From germline, CDR1 is SGHAT and CDR2 FQNNGV. This CDR3 has 12 residues. Trimming shortened V by 0 bases and J by 4 bases, and 4 bases separated the two germline ends. CDR3 DNA sequence: TGTGCCAGCAGCTTAGAGGAGTACGAGCAGTACTTC. This translates into CASSLEEYEQYF.

Points on this clonotype: The junction shows a germline mismatch at one end, possibly a read error. This chain uses TRBV7-6 with TRBJ2-3; D perhaps matches TRBD2 (5 bases). Germline V gene lookup returns CDR1 SGHVS and CDR2 FNYEAQ. CDR3 length: 14 amino acids. The chain's CDR3 is CASNLALGIDTQYF. The CDR3 DNA sequence: TGTGCCAGCAACTTAGCGCTGGGCATAGATACGCAGTATTTT.

The V call is TRBV12-3 or TRBV12-4, the J call TRBJ1-2; D gene uncertain. V shed 4 bases and J shed 8 bases, with 11 bases lying between them. This CDR3 comprises 12 residues. CDR3 residues: CASSSGVGGYTF. CDR3 DNA sequence: TGTGCCAGCAGTTCTGGAGTTGGGGGCTACACCTTC.

A remark on this clonotype: With a much larger clone just one base away, this may be a read error. The rearrangement uses TRBV10-3 and TRBJ2-5; no reliable D call. Trimming pared 0 bases from V and 7 bases from J, leaving 6 bases between. Germline V gene data show CDR1 as ENHRY and CDR2 as SYGVKD. This CDR3 spans 12 amino acids. The CDR3 DNA follows: TGTGCCATCAGTGAGTCGAAGGTGACCCAGTACTTC. This translates into CAISESKVTQYF.

This clonotype was detected a few times. The V call is TRBV4-1, the J call TRBJ2-2; perhaps TRBD1 as D (5 bases). Germline loops: CDR1 MGHRA, CDR2 YSYEKL. V was shortened by 0 bases and J by 1 base, with 12 bases between the two germline ends. The length of the CDR3 is 17 residues. The CDR3 loop reads CASSQEVRVVNTGELFF. In DNA, the CDR3 is TGCGCCAGCAGCCAAGAGGTCAGGGTAGTGAACACCGGGGAGCTGTTTTTT.

The chain carries TRBV6-1 and TRBJ1-6; D not certain. Between the trimmed V and J ends, which lost 2 bases and 0 bases, there was a span of 11 bases. This CDR3 comprises 17 residues. Germline CDR1 and CDR2: MNHNS and SASEGT. The CDR3 nucleotides read TGTGCCAGCAGTGAAATGTATCCGAGCTCCTATAATTCACCCCTCCACTTT. Translated: CASSEMYPSSYNSPLHF.

This clonotype was found many times. The chain uses TRBV20-1 and TRBJ2-2; 9 nucleotides match TRBD2. Trimming cost V 0 bases and J 4 bases; bases outside gene matches: 6. Germline CDR1 is DFQATT and CDR2 is SNEGSKA (reference sequence). The CDR3 length is 16 residues. The CDR3 loop reads CSARDFQREATGELFF. The CDR3 bases are TGCAGTGCTAGAGATTTCCAGCGGGAGGCCACCGGGGAGCTGTTTTTT.